This record concerns one T cell receptor beta chain sequence. This clone's antigen is unknown. Per-base quality was not reported, and no clone a single base away is much larger than it. The sample is drawn from a study of T cell repertoires in cytomegalovirus infection (dated by TCRdb to between 2019 and 2020). With regard to the full study: The peptide stimulations were aimed at well-studied HLA-B-restricted epitopes as well as recently identified HLA-C-restricted CMV epitopes, whose presentation resists viral immunomodulation. The HLA type of each donor mattered for the analysis, because public TCR beta signatures pointed to carriage of CMV infection along with the matching HLA type.

Results and caveats for the whole study, not just this receptor: The ex vivo response was dominated by HLA-C-restricted CMV-specific TCR beta clonotypes, and the single most frequent clonotype in two of eight donors was supplied by these HLA-C-restricted clonotypes. Carriers of CMV infection plus the relevant HLA type were discriminated by the cumulative frequency of public TCR beta family members in the study cohort and in an independent roughly 370-donor cohort.

The treatment or condition label here, explained by the study, means: in vitro stimulation with specific CMV peptide epitopes to enrich CMV-specific T cells. Instrument used: Illumina HiSeq 1500. TCRdb handled the public reads itself, with Q25 trimming in fastp and clone calling in MiXCR, and kept productive beta chains. A single entry per CDR3 protein holds the most common genes and DNA from its merged rows. This sample lists 250,000 to 400,000 distinct CDR3 sequences; more than 20% were detected once. Less than 15% of the sample comes from the top ten. Trimming costs V 3 bases and J 4 bases, and their ends lie 13 bases apart. Spanning cysteine to phenylalanine, the CDR3 consists of 15 amino acids. The sequence is cut down to CDR3 DNA, 45 bases in frame from base 1. Sequences SGHTA (CDR1) and FQGTGA (CDR2) are obtained from the germline V gene.

The sequence derives from a human donor in good health (CMV status not recorded). Some clones in this sample may be carry-over from other donors' samples. The V gene is TRBV7-3 and the J gene is TRBJ2-4, with TRBD2 perhaps the D gene, on 6 matching bases. The sequencing here drew on cultured PBMCs, taken from culture after CMV antigen stimulation. In nucleotides, the sequence is TGTGCCAGCAGCTTTTCGCTCGGGACTAAAAACATTCAGTACTTC. This yields the protein CASSFSLGTKNIQYF. Joined to the reference TRBV7-3 and TRBJ2-4 proteins, this CDR3 gives the full variable domain: GAGVSQTPSNKVTEKGKYVELRCDPISGHTALYWYRQSLGQGPEFLIYFQGTGAADDSGLPNDRFFAVRPEGSVSTLKIQRTERGDSAVYLCASSFSLGTKNIQYFGAGTRLSVL.